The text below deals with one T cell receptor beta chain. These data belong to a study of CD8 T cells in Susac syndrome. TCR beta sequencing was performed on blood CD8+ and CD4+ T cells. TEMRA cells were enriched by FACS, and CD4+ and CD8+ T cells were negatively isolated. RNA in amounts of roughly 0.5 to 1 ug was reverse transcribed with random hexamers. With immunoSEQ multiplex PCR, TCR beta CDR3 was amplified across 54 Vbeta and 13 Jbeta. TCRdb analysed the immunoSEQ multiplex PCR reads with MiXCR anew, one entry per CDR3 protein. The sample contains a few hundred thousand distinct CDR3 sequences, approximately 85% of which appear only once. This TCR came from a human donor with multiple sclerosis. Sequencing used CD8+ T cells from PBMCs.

CDR3 sequence: CASRGLAGSGAYNEQFF. The CDR3 DNA follows: TGTGCCAGCAGAGGACTAGCGGGAAGTGGAGCCTACAATGAGCAGTTCTTC. The chain carries TRBV28 and TRBJ2-1; the match to TRBD2 covers 12 bases. From germline, CDR1 is MDHEN and CDR2 SYDVKM. The CDR3 extends over 17 amino acids. J was trimmed by 2 bases and V by 6 bases; bases with no gene match: 8.